This is a list of T cell receptor beta chains from one sample in a study of cytomegalovirus exposure and HLA in healthy donors. Data came from immunoSEQ multiplex PCR; TCRdb stores just in-frame clones and leaves some out. The sample carries 50,000 to 65,000 clones, roughly 89% recorded once. The sample comprised PBMCs. The receptors originated from a woman aged 18-35 years in good health and CMV-seropositive. Each CDR3 is given without its conserved first and last residue.

18	TRBV5-1	TRBJ2-3	ASSLVPRMGTGGGADTQY
13	TRBV27	TRBJ2-6	ASSLVSSGANVLT
12	TRBV30	TRBJ1-1	AWRRKRTLTEAF
12	TRBV6-6	TRBJ1-6	ASSYAGGSSPLH
13	TRBV6-4	TRBJ2-3	ASSEKRGGTDTQY
14	TRBV5-5	TRBJ1-3	ASSFRNSLSGNTIY
12	TRBV6-5	TRBJ2-5	ASSRTGSQETQY
12	TRBV6-5	TRBJ2-1	ASSYSSGGGEQF
13	TRBV28	TRBJ1-5	ASSFAGGNNQPQH
13	TRBV10-2	TRBJ2-7	ASSEGLGGAYEQY
10	TRBV5-5	TRBJ2-5	ASSLLAETQY
14	TRBV18	TRBJ1-2	ASSPPSPGARYGYT
11	TRBV11-3	TRBJ1-1	ASSSQMNTEAF
12	TRBV11-1	TRBJ2-1	ASSSFAGDNEQF
13	TRBV6-6	TRBJ1-5	ASSLNSQGNQPQH
11	TRBV2	TRBJ1-2	ASSDSRDYGYT
12	TRBV7-7	TRBJ2-7	ASSPGQGPFEQY
11	TRBV6-5	TRBJ1-1	ASSDRENTEAF
12	TRBV6-6	TRBJ2-1	ASSYSALYNEQF
12	TRBV29-1	TRBJ2-7	SVASAGARYEQY
13	TRBV28	TRBJ2-1	ASNAGVPSYNEQF
12	TRBV7-9	TRBJ1-2	ASSPRTGLYGYT
14	TRBV10-3	TRBJ2-5	AISPTSGGAWETQY
13	TRBV2	TRBJ2-7	ASILIRVNSYEQY
10	TRBV28	TRBJ2-7	ASSVTEYEQY
12	TRBV7-2	TRBJ1-2	ASKQTGTNYGYT
14	TRBV9	TRBJ2-7	ASSANPGQGFGEQY
11	TRBV5-4	TRBJ2-7	ASSSQGAYEQY
16	TRBV19	TRBJ2-2	ASSIDAGVPLVSGELF
13	TRBV7-9	TRBJ1-2	ASSERPGGSYGYT
13	TRBV21-1	TRBJ1-2	ASSNPHRKRYGYT
13	TRBV6-5	TRBJ2-5	ASSYSSGALETQY
12	TRBV5-1	TRBJ1-1	ASSVGQGKTEAF
13	TRBV23-1	TRBJ1-6	ASSRRTELNSPLH
17	TRBV29-1	TRBJ1-2	SVEDRHRIRDKAYYGYT
9	TRBV7-9	TRBJ1-2	ASSREVGYT
13	TRBV10-3	TRBJ1-2	ATVRDSGGNYGYT
16	TRBV5-6	TRBJ2-2	ASSFTSGGAGSTGELF
14	TRBV28	TRBJ2-7	ASRSPTGGAIHEQY
17	TRBV28	TRBJ2-5	ASSFRLSRAPGTPETQY
14	TRBV6-4	TRBJ2-2	ASSHSGGRNTGELF
11	TRBV30	TRBJ2-3	AWTSGITDTQY
15	TRBV9	TRBJ1-1	ASSGKDRVGMNTEAF
11	TRBV29-1	TRBJ2-4	SVSGRVENIQY
14	TRBV2	TRBJ2-3	ASSDMSGGAPDTQY
12	TRBV25-1	TRBJ2-3	ASSGLPGTDTQY
14	TRBV7-9	TRBJ2-3	ASSLISGGARDTQY
18	TRBV28	TRBJ1-1	ASSRPRYYPGQSSRDEAF
13	TRBV7-6	TRBJ2-2	ASSQATGNTGELF